The 9 T cell receptor beta chains presented below share a single source sample, sequenced in a study of blood T cell repertoires in COVID-19. Repertoires were generated with immunoSEQ multiplex PCR, while TCRdb's copy carries only in-frame clones and drops some. The table shows roughly 230,000 clones, with 89% occurring only once. Sequenced sample: peripheral blood. The receptors were sampled from a woman between 40 and 55 years old who had recovered from COVID-19.

This clone has a single count. The CDR3 sequence: CASSFRPGANEKLFF. Written as DNA, the CDR3 is TGTGCCAGCAGTTTTCGGCCGGGGGCTAATGAAAAACTGTTTTTT. The chain links TRBV28 to TRBJ1-4; tentatively, D is TRBD1 (5 bases). V was clipped by 3 bases and J by 3 bases, with 11 bases between them. The CDR3 loop spans 15 amino acids. Germline V gene lookup returns CDR1 MDHEN and CDR2 SYDVKM.

The chain links TRBV28 to TRBJ2-3; tentatively, D is TRBD2 (5 bases). In germline, CDR1 is MDHEN, CDR2 SYDVKM. Deletions cut 7 bases from V and 0 bases from J, with 11 bases between. This CDR3 is built from 14 residues. The CDR3 loop reads CASMSGTSTDTQYF. In DNA form, the CDR3 reads TGTGCCAGCATGAGCGGTACTAGCACAGATACGCAGTATTTT.

The genes are TRBV7-9 and TRBJ2-3; D possibly corresponds to TRBD2 (5 bases). This CDR3 has 12 residues. Germline V gene sequence: CDR1 SEHNR, CDR2 FQNEAQ (reference sequence). Trimming removed 4 bases from V and 8 bases from J, with 10 bases in between. This chain's CDR3 is CASSSGLVTQYF. CDR3 bases: TGTGCCAGCAGCTCCGGACTCGTTACGCAGTATTTT. The whole variable domain, filled in from reference TRBV7-9 and TRBJ2-3, reads DTGVSQNPRHKITKRGQNVTFRCDPISEHNRLYWYRQTLGQGPEFLTYFQNEAQLEKSRLLSDRFSAERPKGSFSTLEIQRTEQGDSAMYLCASSSGLVTQYFGPGTRLTVL.

This clone showed up just once. This sequence joins TRBV3-1 (or the pseudogene TRBV3-2) and TRBJ2-1; no firm D call. Germline V gene lookup returns CDR1 LGHDT and CDR2 YNNKEL (reference sequence). This CDR3 is built from 14 residues. The V end lost 0 bases, the J end lost 6 bases, and 9 bases lay between the germline ends. As DNA, the CDR3 is TGTGCCAGCAGCCAAGATAGTACTTCCAATGAGCAGTTCTTC. Translating gives CASSQDSTSNEQFF.

A note on this clone: An end of the junction differs from the germline gene, which may be a read error. This sample also contains other DNA sequences that code for the same CDR3. The chain links TRBV10-3 to TRBJ2-7; 7 positions match TRBD1. The CDR3 spans 12 residues. Per the germline V gene, CDR1 is ENHRY and CDR2 is SYGVKD. CDR3: CAIKQGDNEQYF. The CDR3 nucleotides are TGTGCTATCAAGCAGGGGGATAACGAGCAGTACTTC.

The chain joins TRBV7-8 to TRBJ2-1, with a tentative D call TRBD1 (6 bases). Germline V gives CDR1 SGHVS, CDR2 FQNEAQ. Trimming removed 0 bases at V and 3 bases at J, with 12 bases between. CDR3 length: 16 residues. DNA for the CDR3: TGTGCCAGCAGCTTAGCGGGGGCAGGGCGCTACAATGAGCAGTTCTTC. This codes for CASSLAGAGRYNEQFF. Full variable domain (missing parts from reference TRBV7-8 and TRBJ2-1): GAGVSQSPRYKVAKRGQDVALRCDPISGHVSLFWYQQALGQGPEFLTYFQNEAQLDKSGLPSDRFFAERPEGSVSTLKIQRTQQEDSAVYLCASSLAGAGRYNEQFFGPGTRLTVL.

This chain uses TRBV13 with TRBJ1-2; D remains ambiguous. Germline V CDR1 and CDR2: PRHDT, FYEKMQ (reference sequence). V gave up 4 bases and J gave up 8 bases, with 14 bases separating them. There are 13 residues in the CDR3. The CDR3 region is CASSSAASEGYTF. DNA for the CDR3: TGTGCCAGCAGCTCGGCAGCGTCCGAGGGCTACACCTTC. Combining the CDR3 with reference TRBV13 and TRBJ1-2 gives the whole variable domain AAGVIQSPRHLIKEKRETATLKCYPIPRHDTVYWYQQGPGQDPQFLISFYEKMQSDKGSIPDRFSAQQFSDYHSELNMSSLELGDSALYFCASSSAASEGYTFGSGTRLTVV.

The chain has TRBV28 and TRBJ1-1; weak D call: TRBD1 (6 bases). This CDR3 region has 13 residues. Germline V gene lookup returns CDR1 MDHEN and CDR2 SYDVKM. Trimming removed 7 bases at V and 1 base at J, with 10 bases between. The DNA for the CDR3 is TGTGCCAGCACCCAAGGGGGGAACACTGAAGCTTTCTTT. It specifies CASTQGGNTEAFF.

J is TRBJ2-3 and V is TRBV3-1 (or the pseudogene TRBV3-2); 11 nucleotides agree with TRBD1. Looked up from germline, CDR1 is LGHDT and CDR2 is YNNKEL (reference sequence). The CDR3 is 15 residues long. J lost 4 bases, V lost 4 bases, and 4 bases had no gene match. The CDR3 sequence is CASSPGTGGADTQYF. CDR3 nucleotides: TGTGCCAGCAGCCCCGGGACAGGGGGAGCAGATACGCAGTATTTT.